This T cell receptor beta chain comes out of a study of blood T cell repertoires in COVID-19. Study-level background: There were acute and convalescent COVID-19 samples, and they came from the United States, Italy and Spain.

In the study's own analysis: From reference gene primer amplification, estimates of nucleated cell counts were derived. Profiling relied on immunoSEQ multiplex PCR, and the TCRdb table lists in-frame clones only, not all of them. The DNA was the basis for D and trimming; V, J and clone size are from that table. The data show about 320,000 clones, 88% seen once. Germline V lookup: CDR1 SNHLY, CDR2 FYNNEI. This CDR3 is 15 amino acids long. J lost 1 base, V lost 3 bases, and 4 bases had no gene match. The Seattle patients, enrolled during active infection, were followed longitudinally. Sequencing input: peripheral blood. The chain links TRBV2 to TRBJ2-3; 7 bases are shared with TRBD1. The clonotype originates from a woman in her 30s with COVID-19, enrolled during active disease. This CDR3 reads CASSDRQGRTDTQYF. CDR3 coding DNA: TGTGCCAGCAGTGATCGACAGGGACGCACAGATACGCAGTATTTT.